These T cell receptor beta chains were read from a single sample in a study of blood T cell repertoires in COVID-19. Sequenced by immunoSEQ multiplex PCR; TCRdb stores in-frame clones only, minus some. The table shows 98,000 or so clones, with about four fifths occurring only once. The sample was peripheral blood. The source is a woman older than 75 with active or convalescent COVID-19. Each CDR3 is given with its conserved first and last residue.

>TRBJ2-7|TRBV2
CASKGLGYEQYF
>TRBJ2-1|TRBV4-1
CASSRGLAGGWDEQFF
>TRBJ2-7|TRBV30
CAWSSTSVALEQYF
>TRBJ2-7|TRBV11-3
CASSFDRDYEQYF
>TRBJ2-5|TRBV6-2/TRBV6-3
CASSYPPGLARRAPKETQYF
>TRBJ2-3|TRBV18
CASSPSGQGLITDTQYF
>TRBJ1-5|TRBV29-1
CSVVQGDQPQHF
>TRBJ2-5|TRBV19
CARPGQEKETQYF
>TRBJ2-1|TRBV30
CAGALLTLYNEQFF
>TRBJ2-1|TRBV6-5
CASSYAGNEQFF
>TRBJ1-5|TRBV30
CAWSLDGNQPQHF
>TRBJ1-2|TRBV19
CASSASGRPNYGYTF
>TRBJ1-3|TRBV11-2
CASSQEGGVGNTIYF
>TRBJ1-6|TRBV6-5
CASLTGNNSPLHF
>TRBJ1-1|TRBV5-4
CASGFQRGRIAFF
>TRBJ1-1|TRBV10-3
CAIRGTMNTEAFF
>TRBJ2-1|TRBV5-1
CASSSVERDEQFF
>TRBJ1-6|TRBV4-2
CASSPRTGSSYNSPLHF
>TRBJ2-5|TRBV29-1
CSVDRGGETQYF
>TRBJ1-2|TRBV2
CASSERSYGYTF
>TRBJ1-1|TRBV30
CAWSGRPSAGKTEAFF
>TRBJ2-5|TRBV7-2
CASSLAGTSGETQYF
>TRBJ1-3|TRBV6-1
CASSEAGQGHTIYF
>TRBJ2-5|TRBV18
CASSPNLEYGRDLRETQYF
>TRBJ1-5|TRBV6-4
CASRNSGALQPQHF
>TRBJ1-2|TRBV6-2/TRBV6-3
CASSRAGQGAGYTF
>TRBJ2-7|TRBV27
CASSLGGENSYEQYF
>TRBJ2-3|TRBV24-1
CATASGDTQYF
>TRBJ1-2|TRBV5-1
CASSDSGRTGDGYTF
>TRBJ1-2|TRBV5-5
CASSPGTVGALYGYTF
>TRBJ2-7|TRBV19
CASSMGGQVSSYEQYF
>TRBJ1-1|TRBV27
CASSPSFGTGNTEAFF
>TRBJ2-3|TRBV29-1
CSVTIAGGSTDTQYF
>TRBJ1-3|TRBV2
CASKGPGNTIYF
>TRBJ1-1|TRBV6-1
CASSEHNTEAFF
>TRBJ1-6|TRBV6-4
CASSDSGGGLHF
>TRBJ2-2|TRBV24-1
CATSETGTGKTGELFF
>TRBJ2-5|TRBV14
CASSEAGTLLETQYF
>TRBJ2-7|TRBV27
CASSLRVPLTQWYF
>TRBJ1-1|TRBV6-2/TRBV6-3
CASSEQGLTAEAFF
>TRBJ2-7|TRBV6-2/TRBV6-3
CASSYALPGYPSYEQYF
>TRBJ2-3|TRBV5-1
CASSLGQSTDTQYF
>TRBJ1-3|TRBV9
CASSRLNSGNTIYF
>TRBJ2-1|TRBV18
CASSPKRELVNEQFF
>TRBJ1-3|TRBV18
CASSPGATDTNTIYF
>TRBJ2-7|TRBV28
CASSPPGTGRDEQYF